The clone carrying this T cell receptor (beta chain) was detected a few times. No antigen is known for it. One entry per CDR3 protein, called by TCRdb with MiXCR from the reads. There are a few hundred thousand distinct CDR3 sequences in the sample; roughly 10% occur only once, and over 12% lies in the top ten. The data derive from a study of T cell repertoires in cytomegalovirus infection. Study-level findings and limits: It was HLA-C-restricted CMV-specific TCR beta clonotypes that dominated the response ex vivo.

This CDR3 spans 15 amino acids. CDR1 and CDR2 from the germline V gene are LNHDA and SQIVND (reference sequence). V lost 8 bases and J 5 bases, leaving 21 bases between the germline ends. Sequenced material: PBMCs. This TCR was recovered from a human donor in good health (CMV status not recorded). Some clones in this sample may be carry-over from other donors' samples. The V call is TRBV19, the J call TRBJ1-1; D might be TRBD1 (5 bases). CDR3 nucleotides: TGTGCCAGTGATAAACTTCAGGGAGTAGGGACTGAAGCTTTCTTT. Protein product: CASDKLQGVGTEAFF.